This T cell receptor (beta chain) is from a study of T cells in Graves' hyperthyroidism and ophthalmopathy. Background on the study: The initial diagnosis was the point when peripheral blood was collected, ahead of any treatment.

Researchers amplified the TCR beta CDR3 regions from RNA transcripts. An initial round of RT-PCR targeting the TCR CDR3 relied on the HTBI primer set. MiXCR was run by TCRdb on the multiplex PCR reads, yielding one entry per CDR3 protein. The sample includes approximately 590,000 distinct CDR3 sequences, 15% to 17% of them seen just once. The CDR3 covers 14 residues. Trimming took 4 bases from V and 4 from J, leaving 13 bases between them. CDR1 is LGHDT, CDR2 YNNKEL, per germline (reference sequence). Study conclusions and caveats: Most clonotypes expanded in the thyroid (above 0.001) were also present in blood. Using 13 V-J features, a model discriminated ophthalmopathy from stable hyperthyroidism.

PBMCs were obtained from over 8.5 ml fresh peripheral blood. This clonotype has more than one count but fewer than ten. Its antigen is as yet unknown. As the CDR3 is not closed by the conserved phenylalanine or tryptophan, this likely results from a read error. The material sequenced was blood. This chain uses TRBV3-1 with TRBJ2-5, with TRBD2 as a possible D gene (5 bases). The TCR was taken from a woman aged 25 to 39 with Graves' hyperthyroidism. The CDR3 region is CASSRHSSLETQYL. CDR3 bases: TGTGCCAGCAGCCGACATTCTAGCTTAGAGACCCAGTACCTC.